One sample yielded the 21 T cell receptor beta chains listed below, sequenced in a study of response to subunit inactivated influenza vaccine. Via MiXCR, TCRdb re-called the RT-PCR reads, giving one row per CDR3 protein. This sample has 600,000 to 850,000 distinct CDR3 sequences, with around 15% found just once. This specimen consisted of PBMCs from blood, obtained around 14 days before vaccination. The receptors stem from a man aged 45-60 years who received an inactivated influenza vaccine.

This clonotype was detected only a few times. The chain couples TRBV27 to TRBJ2-2; either TRBD1 or TRBD2 may fit D (5 bases each). Trimming took off 2 bases at V and 3 bases at J, with 10 bases between the two ends. The CDR3 has 15 amino acids. From germline, CDR1 is MNHEY and CDR2 SMNVEV (reference sequence). This chain's CDR3 is CASSLRKGHTGELFF. CDR3 sequence (DNA): TGTGCCAGCAGTTTACGAAAGGGACACACCGGGGAGCTGTTTTTT.

V and J are TRBV6-2 or TRBV6-3 and TRBJ2-2, with TRBD1 identical over 9 bases. This CDR3 region has 14 residues. The germline gives CDR1 MNHEY, CDR2 SVGEGT. V shed 5 bases, J shed 9 bases, and the junction held 7 bases outside the gene matches. The CDR3 reads CASSGTGTSRELFF. The CDR3 nucleotides are TGTGCCAGCAGTGGGACAGGGACCTCCCGGGAGCTGTTTTTT.

This clonotype was seen a handful of times. This chain connects TRBV20-1 to TRBJ2-1, with a weak D call TRBD1 (5 bases). There are 14 residues in the CDR3. Germline values: CDR1 DFQATT, CDR2 SNEGSKA (reference sequence). Trimming shortened V by 1 base and J by 2 bases, and 9 bases separated the two germline ends. The CDR3 DNA reads as TGCAGTGCTAGAGTTGCCAGGGCCTACAATGAGCAGTTCTTC. Amino acid sequence: CSARVARAYNEQFF.

A few counts support this clonotype. V usage is TRBV10-3 and J usage is TRBJ2-2; D is possibly TRBD2 (5 bases). The CDR3 covers 17 residues. Germline assignment: CDR1 ENHRY and CDR2 SYGVKD. Deletions cut 8 bases from V and 0 bases from J, with 19 bases between. CDR3 bases: TGTGCCATCTCCCCAGGCATCGGGAACGCGAACACCGGGGAGCTGTTTTTT. This sequence encodes CAISPGIGNANTGELFF.

This clonotype was seen a handful of times. The chain recombines TRBV24-1 with TRBJ1-5, with D uncertain. The V gene lost 1 base and the J gene lost 4 bases, with 7 bases spanning the gap. Per the germline V gene, CDR1 is KGHDR and CDR2 is SFDVKD. The CDR3 has 14 residues. The CDR3 sequence: CATSDFNGNQPQHF. The CDR3 DNA reads TGTGCCACCAGTGATTTCAACGGGAATCAGCCCCAGCATTTT.

This clonotype was found a few times. The CDR3 reads CASSELKGTGGTEAFF. CDR3 sequence (DNA): TGTGCCAGCAGTGAATTGAAGGGGACAGGGGGCACTGAAGCTTTCTTT. The chain couples TRBV25-1 to TRBJ1-1; 11 bases map to TRBD1. The CDR3 length is 16 residues. The V gene's germline CDR1 is MGHDK and CDR2 SYGVNS. With V trimmed by 1 base and J by 4 bases, 5 bases remained unmatched.

The rearrangement uses TRBV6-2 or TRBV6-3 and TRBJ2-4; 10 bases are a match to TRBD1. CDR1 and CDR2 (germline): MNHEY, SVGEGT. With 4 bases clipped from V and 11 bases from J, the junction kept 8 bases outside the gene matches. The CDR3 extends over 14 amino acids. The CDR3 bases are TGTGCCAGCAGTTCCCCGGGACAGGGGTCTGTTCAGTACTTC. Its translation is CASSSPGQGSVQYF.

The chain links TRBV20-1 to TRBJ2-2; perhaps TRBD1 as D (5 bases). This CDR3 is 13 amino acids long. The germline V gene encodes CDR1 DFQATT and CDR2 SNEGSKA (reference sequence). Trimming pared 2 bases from V and 6 bases from J, leaving 10 bases between. CDR3 in DNA: TGCAGTGCTAGAAACAGGATCTCCGGGGAGCTGTTTTTT. Its translation: CSARNRISGELFF.

V usage is TRBV29-1 and J usage is TRBJ2-5; 8 positions match TRBD1. Germline lookup yields CDR1 SQVTM and CDR2 ANQGSEA. The ends lost 7 bases at V and 5 bases at J; junction bases unmatched: 15. The CDR3 runs to 15 residues. The CDR3 DNA follows: TGCAGCGCAGAAGACAGGGGCCAGGGCCCGGAGACCCAGTACTTC. It codes for CSAEDRGQGPETQYF.

At least ten counts were recorded for this clonotype. The CDR3 DNA reads as TGTGCCAGCAGCTCGGGACAGACTCTCAATCAGCCCCAGCATTTT. This encodes CASSSGQTLNQPQHF. The rearrangement joins TRBV7-2 to TRBJ1-5; 7 bases agree with TRBD1. The ends lost 4 bases at V and 3 bases at J; junction bases unmatched: 6. Germline assignment: CDR1 SGHTA and CDR2 FQGNSA. The length of the CDR3 is 15 residues.

The chain links TRBV6-5 to TRBJ1-5; TRBD1 matches 7 bases. The germline gives CDR1 MNHEY, CDR2 SVGAGI. J was trimmed by 6 bases and V by 0 bases; bases with no gene match: 8. CDR3 size: 16 residues. DNA for the CDR3: TGTGCCAGCAGTTACTCGATAGGGGGCCACGGTCAGCCCCAGCATTTT. Protein sequence: CASSYSIGGHGQPQHF.

Turning to this clonotype: A clone one base away is much larger, so this may be a read error. J is TRBJ2-1 and V is TRBV20-1, with no clear D. This CDR3 has 13 residues. V was cut by 1 base and J by 4 bases, with 8 bases left in between. Germline values: CDR1 DFQATT, CDR2 SNEGSKA (reference sequence). The CDR3 DNA follows: TGCAGTGCTAGAGCCGGGTTTTACAATGAGCAGTTCTTC. This encodes CSARAGFYNEQFF.

This chain links TRBV5-6 with TRBJ1-2; no firm D call. Germline assignment: CDR1 SGHDT and CDR2 YYEEEE. Trimming removed 6 bases from V and 4 bases from J, with 13 bases in between. The CDR3 is 13 amino acids. The CDR3 DNA reads as TGTGCCAGCATCGGGATTAATGGCTATGGCTACACCTTC. Its protein product is CASIGINGYGYTF.

This rearrangement joins TRBV25-1 to TRBJ2-2, with 8 bases lining up with TRBD2. This CDR3 comprises 12 residues. V lost 3 bases, J lost 13 bases, and 4 bases stayed unmatched. Germline values: CDR1 MGHDK, CDR2 SYGVNS. The CDR3 sequence: CASSESGGGLFF. In DNA form, the CDR3 reads TGTGCCAGCAGTGAGAGCGGGGGTGGGCTGTTTTTT.

This clonotype came up a few times. The V call is TRBV7-3, the J call TRBJ2-6; D unclear. V dropped 4 bases and J dropped 1 base, with 17 bases sitting between them. CDR3 length equals 18 residues. The germline V gene has CDR1 SGHTA and CDR2 FQGTGA. Here the CDR3 DNA reads TGTGCCAGCAGCTCATTGGCTAGTGATCTATCTGGGGCCAACGTCCTGACTTTC. Translated, it gives CASSSLASDLSGANVLTF.

This clonotype was counted between two and nine times. This chain uses TRBV3-1 with TRBJ2-3, with D perhaps TRBD1 or TRBD2 (5 bases each). The CDR3 is made up of 15 amino acids. V lost 4 bases to trimming and J lost 0 bases, with 11 bases between them. Germline values: CDR1 LGHDT, CDR2 YNNKEL (reference sequence). CDR3 in amino acids: CASSPWDGSTDTQYF. The CDR3, as DNA: TGTGCCAGCAGCCCTTGGGACGGAAGCACAGATACGCAGTATTTT.

This clonotype was counted a few times. V gene TRBV12-3 or TRBV12-4 combines with J gene TRBJ2-1; no clear D gene. With 3 bases removed from V and 0 bases from J, the gap between germline ends came to 9 bases. The CDR3 loop spans 15 amino acids. For the CDR3, the DNA is TGTGCCAGCAGTTTTTTGCGTAGCTCCTACAATGAGCAGTTCTTC. Amino acid sequence: CASSFLRSSYNEQFF.

This clonotype showed up just a few times. The chain recombines TRBV29-1 with TRBJ2-2, with TRBD1 matching over 12 bases. The CDR3 spans 14 residues. Germline V lookup: CDR1 SQVTM, CDR2 ANQGSEA. The ends lost 6 bases at V and 6 bases at J; junction bases unmatched: 5. This CDR3 is CSVGQGAKSGELFF. The CDR3 DNA reads TGCAGCGTGGGACAGGGGGCTAAGTCCGGGGAGCTGTTTTTT.

There are a few counts of this clonotype. The V call is TRBV3-1, the J call TRBJ2-1; no definite D call. CDR3 length: 14 amino acids. V gave up 8 bases and J gave up 9 bases, with 20 bases separating them. Germline values: CDR1 LGHDT, CDR2 YNNKEL (reference sequence). The CDR3 sequence is CASESRRGFSEQFF. CDR3 nucleotides: TGTGCCAGCGAGTCGCGGCGAGGCTTCAGTGAGCAGTTCTTC.

The chain links TRBV28 to TRBJ1-5; 10 bases align to TRBD1. The trim removed 5 bases at V and 3 bases at J, leaving 4 bases unmatched. The CDR3 length is 15 residues. Germline loops: CDR1 MDHEN, CDR2 SYDVKM. The CDR3 sequence: CASSSGTGVNQPQHF. DNA for the CDR3: TGTGCCAGCAGTAGCGGGACAGGGGTCAATCAGCCCCAGCATTTT. Full variable domain (missing parts from reference TRBV28 and TRBJ1-5): DVKVTQSSRYLVKRTGEKVFLECVQDMDHENMFWYRQDPGLGLRLIYFSYDVKMKEKGDIPEGYSVSREKKERFSLILESASTNQTSMYLCASSSGTGVNQPQHFGDGTRLSIL.

This clonotype was recorded a few times. The V gene is TRBV5-1, the J gene TRBJ1-6, with D possibly being TRBD1 (5 bases). In germline, CDR1 is SGHRS, CDR2 YFSETQ. V lost 0 bases and J lost 10, with 17 bases in between. The CDR3 consists of 16 residues. The CDR3 is CASSLAPAGDGSPLHF. The CDR3 DNA is TGCGCCAGCAGCTTGGCGCCGGCTGGGGACGGATCACCCCTCCACTTT. Using reference TRBV5-1 and TRBJ1-6 for the parts outside the CDR3, the full variable domain is KAGVTQTPRYLIKTRGQQVTLSCSPISGHRSVSWYQQTPGQGLQFLFEYFSETQRNKGNFPGRFSGRQFSNSRSEMNVSTLELGDSALYLCASSLAPAGDGSPLHFGNGTRLTVT.